The 4 T cell receptor beta chains given below trace back to one sample, sequenced in a study of T-cell memory formation after mild COVID-19. TCRdb itself ran the 5' RACE reads through MiXCR, one entry per CDR3 protein. The sample has 400,000 to 550,000 distinct CDR3 sequences; 25% are singletons. Sample: PBMCs or a T cell subset sorted from them (not recorded which). These receptors all stem from an adult woman who had mild COVID-19 (a few samples of this study predate the infection). Cell type and time point are not known.

The rearrangement uses TRBV18 and TRBJ1-6, with TRBD1 matching 8 bases. Germline lookup yields CDR1 KGHSH and CDR2 LQKENI. The CDR3 extends over 14 amino acids. The trim removed 3 bases at V and 8 bases at J, leaving 3 bases unmatched. The CDR3 protein is CASSPRGRDSPLHF. CDR3 DNA: TGTGCCAGCTCACCCAGGGGGCGGGATTCACCCCTCCACTTT.

This clonotype has only a few counts. Here the CDR3 reads CASSLYGARATNQPQHF. CDR3 nucleotides: TGTGCCAGCAGCTTGTACGGTGCACGGGCCACAAATCAGCCCCAGCATTTT. The rearrangement uses TRBV5-8 and TRBJ1-5; D unresolved. Trimming pared 1 base from V and 4 bases from J, leaving 18 bases between. The CDR3 is 17 residues long. Germline CDR1 reads SGHTS; CDR2 reads YDEGEE.

The chain carries TRBV3-1 and TRBJ2-7; 7 bases agree with TRBD2. Germline values: CDR1 LGHDT, CDR2 YNNKEL (reference sequence). CDR3 length equals 14 residues. J gave up 3 bases and V 1 base, and 3 bases lay outside the gene matches. The CDR3 reads CASSQVGLLYEQYF. The CDR3 DNA sequence: TGTGCCAGCAGCCAAGTGGGACTACTCTACGAGCAGTACTTC.

This CDR3 is CAISRAGTNSYNEQFF. CDR3 coding DNA: TGTGCCATCAGTAGAGCGGGGACCAACTCCTACAATGAGCAGTTCTTC. The gene calls are TRBV10-3 and TRBJ2-1; TRBD2 agrees at 7 bases. The CDR3 extends over 16 amino acids. The V segment lost 5 bases and the J segment 0 bases; nucleotides outside the gene matches: 7. Germline V gene data show CDR1 as ENHRY and CDR2 as SYGVKD.